This TCR beta chain is drawn from a study of chemoradiotherapy in HPV16-positive cancers. Background on the study: Candidate HPV-specific clones and shared TCR motifs came from a couple of HPV16-positive patients.

Germline CDR1 SGHAT, CDR2 FQNNGV. The CDR3 is 14 amino acids. V lost 5 bases to trimming and J lost 5 bases; unmatched junction nucleotides: 6. This table comes from immunoSEQ multiplex PCR, and its TCRdb copy is limited to in-frame clones, with some not included. The sample yields about 22,000 clones, more than 90% seen once. Study outcomes and limitations: During treatment, candidate HPV-specific clones and E7-related motifs expanded in tumor. For HPV16-positive patients, expanding HPV-responsive T cells associated with longer recurrence-free survival.

As for this clone: Its specificity is not known.

This material consisted of blood, taken from a patient who underwent chemoradiotherapy. This clonotype was sampled from a human donor with HPV-associated anogenital cancer. The chain is built from TRBV11-2 and TRBJ2-5, with TRBD1 identical over 9 bases. In nucleotides, the CDR3 is TGTGCCAGCAGCGTCACAGGGGGCGCTGAGACCCAGTACTTC. This encodes CASSVTGGAETQYF.